A selection of T cell receptor beta chains follows, all from one sample in a study of T cell responses to AZD1222 COVID-19 vaccine. Data came from immunoSEQ multiplex PCR; TCRdb stores just in-frame clones and leaves some out. The sample carries about 150,000 clones, 90% recorded once. This material consisted of peripheral blood, taken on day 0 of AZD1222 vaccination. Source of these receptors: an adult in good health. Each CDR3 is given with its conserved first and last residue. The order of the fields is clone size, V gene, J gene, D gene, CDR3 DNA, CDR3 protein. D genes are given only for firm matches. Rows give clone size only sometimes, using once, few, many, or a class for an expanded clone.

.	TRBV27	TRBJ1-2	TRBD1	TGTGCCAGCAGTTTGGAAAGGGGGCGCACCTATGGCTACACCTTC	CASSLERGRTYGYTF
.	TRBV15	TRBJ2-3	TRBD2	TGTGCCACCAGCAGCTTAGCGGGAGGTCGCACAGATACGCAGTATTTT	CATSSLAGGRTDTQYF
.	TRBV6-5	TRBJ2-3	.	TGTGCCAGCAGCTACGGGGGCACGGGCACAGATACGCAGTATTTT	CASSYGGTGTDTQYF
.	TRBV19	TRBJ2-7	.	TGTGCCAGTAGTACCTCCGCGAGCTCCTACGAGCAGTACTTC	CASSTSASSYEQYF
.	TRBV15	TRBJ1-2	TRBD1	TGTGCCACCAGCACTGGGACAGGAGTTAACTATGGCTACACCTTC	CATSTGTGVNYGYTF
.	TRBV28	TRBJ1-1	.	TGTGCCAGCAGTTTAACCCTCAGACAGGCTGAAGCTTTCTTT	CASSLTLRQAEAFF
.	TRBV9	TRBJ1-2	.	TGTGCCAGCAGCGTAGCTACAGTTGGCCTTCCCTATGGCTACACCTTC	CASSVATVGLPYGYTF
.	TRBV19	TRBJ2-3	TRBD1	TGTGCCAGTAGCAGGGACAGGCTCACAGATACGCAGTATTTT	CASSRDRLTDTQYF
.	TRBV2	TRBJ2-1	TRBD2	TGTGCCACCCTTCTAGCGGGATATTCGCCCGTATCCTACAATGAGCAGTTCTTC	CATLLAGYSPVSYNEQFF
.	TRBV28	TRBJ1-4	.	TGTGCCAGCAGTTTGAGCGGACGGACAGCAACTAATGAAAAACTGTTTTTT	CASSLSGRTATNEKLFF
.	TRBV5-6	TRBJ2-5	.	TGTGCCAGCAGCTTGGGCGTGAGAAACGAAGAGACCCAGTACTTC	CASSLGVRNEETQYF
.	TRBV6-6	TRBJ1-4	TRBD1	TGTGCCAGCAGACCCGACAGGGCGGGGGCTAATGAAAAACTGTTTTTT	CASRPDRAGANEKLFF
.	TRBV6-2/TRBV6-3	TRBJ1-1	TRBD1	TGTGCCAGCAGTACGGGACAGTCGAACACTGAAGCTTTCTTT	CASSTGQSNTEAFF
.	TRBV4-3	TRBJ1-2	.	TGCGCCAGCAGCCAAGATGGGGAGCCGCTCTATGGCTACACCTTC	CASSQDGEPLYGYTF
.	TRBV28	TRBJ1-2	.	TGTGCCAGCACTTCTCTTCCTGCCTATGGCTACACCTTC	CASTSLPAYGYTF
.	TRBV28	TRBJ2-3	TRBD2	TGTGCCAGCAGAATTGCTAGCGGTAGCACAGATACGCAGTATTTT	CASRIASGSTDTQYF
.	TRBV27	TRBJ2-1	TRBD2	TGTGCCAGCAGTTTAATTTCGACTAGCGGGACCTACAATGAGCAGTTCTTC	CASSLISTSGTYNEQFF
.	TRBV4-1	TRBJ2-3	.	TGCGCCAGCAGCCAATTCGGCGGGATCACAGATACGCAGTATTTT	CASSQFGGITDTQYF
.	TRBV19	TRBJ1-1	.	TGTGCCAGTAGTATCCCCGGGCGCCCTGAAGCTTTCTTT	CASSIPGRPEAFF
.	TRBV18	TRBJ2-7	TRBD2	TGTGCCAGCTCACCTACCGGGACTAGCGGCTACGAGCAGTACTTC	CASSPTGTSGYEQYF
once	TRBV5-6	TRBJ2-7	TRBD1	TGTGCCAGCAGCTTCCGCGGACAGGGCTACGAGCAGTACTTC	CASSFRGQGYEQYF
.	TRBV6-9	TRBJ1-2	TRBD1	TGTGCCAGCAGTTACCGACGGGACAGCTATGGCTACACCTTC	CASSYRRDSYGYTF
.	TRBV7-2	TRBJ1-1	.	TGTGCCAGCAGCTTGGATGGGTACACTGAAGCTTTCTTT	CASSLDGYTEAFF
.	TRBV27	TRBJ2-2	TRBD2	TGTGCCAGCAGTTTAGAACCTAGCGGGAGAGTAAACACCGGGGAGCTGTTTTTT	CASSLEPSGRVNTGELFF
.	TRBV27	TRBJ2-3	TRBD2	TGTGCCAGCAGTTTACTAGCGGGAGCAGATACGCAGTATTTT	CASSLLAGADTQYF
.	TRBV5-5	TRBJ2-7	.	TGTGCCAGCCTTTCATCCTACGAGCAGTACTTC	CASLSSYEQYF
.	TRBV27	TRBJ2-1	.	TGTGCCAGCAGTTTAGGGACCCTCTACAATGAGCAGTTCTTC	CASSLGTLYNEQFF
.	TRBV19	TRBJ2-7	.	TGTGCCAGTACCCCGGGGGACACGATCGGCGGCGAGCAGTACTTC	CASTPGDTIGGEQYF
.	TRBV18	TRBJ1-1	.	TGTGCCAGCTCACCACGTGACACTGAAGCTTTCTTT	CASSPRDTEAFF
.	TRBV5-4	TRBJ1-2	.	TGTGCCAGCAGGATCACAGGCGGAGGCTATGGCTACACCTTC	CASRITGGGYGYTF
.	TRBV4-2	TRBJ1-1	.	TGTGCCAGCAGCCATCTCAGGGGCACTGAAGCTTTCTTT	CASSHLRGTEAFF
.	TRBV10-3	TRBJ2-7	TRBD1	TGTGCCATCAGACTTCAGGGGGACGAGCAGTACTTC	CAIRLQGDEQYF
.	TRBV4-2	TRBJ1-3	.	TGTGCCAGCAGCCAAGTCCAAGTCTCTGGAAACACCATATATTTT	CASSQVQVSGNTIYF
.	TRBV10-3	TRBJ2-7	.	TGTGCCATCAGTGAGTCGACGGTGTCCCAATCCTACGAGCAGTACTTC	CAISESTVSQSYEQYF
.	TRBV3-1/TRBV3-2	TRBJ2-1	.	TGTGCCAGCAGCCAAGAAAATTACCCCTACAATGAGCAGTTCTTC	CASSQENYPYNEQFF
.	TRBV5-1	TRBJ2-7	TRBD2	TGCGCCAGCGCCGGACTAGCGGGAGGAGGCGAGCAGTACTTC	CASAGLAGGGEQYF